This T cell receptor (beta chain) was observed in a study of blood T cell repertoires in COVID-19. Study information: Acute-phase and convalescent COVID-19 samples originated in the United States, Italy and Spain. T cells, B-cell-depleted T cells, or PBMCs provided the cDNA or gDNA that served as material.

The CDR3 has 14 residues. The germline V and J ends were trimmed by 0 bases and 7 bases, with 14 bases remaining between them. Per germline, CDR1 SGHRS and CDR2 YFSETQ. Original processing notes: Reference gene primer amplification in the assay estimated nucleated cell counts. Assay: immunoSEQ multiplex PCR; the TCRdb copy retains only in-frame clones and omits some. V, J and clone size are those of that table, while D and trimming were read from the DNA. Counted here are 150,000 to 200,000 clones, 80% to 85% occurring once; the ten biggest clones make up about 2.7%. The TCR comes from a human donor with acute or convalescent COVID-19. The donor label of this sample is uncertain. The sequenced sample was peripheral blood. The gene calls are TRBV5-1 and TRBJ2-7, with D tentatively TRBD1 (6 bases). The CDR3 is CASSLGRGEGEQYF. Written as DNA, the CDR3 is TGCGCCAGCAGCTTGGGCAGGGGAGAGGGAGAGCAGTACTTC.